This T cell receptor (beta chain) was captured by sequencing in a study of blood T cells in healthy people across ages. Isolated per sample were at least 7 million PBMCs. It was with a sample-barcoded 5' primer and a J-beta primer mix that a second PCR of roughly 7 to 12 cycles was run. In TCRdb, the 5' RACE reads were re-called with MiXCR into one record per CDR3 protein. Of hundreds of thousands of distinct CDR3 sequences listed, around 31% are singletons. This clonotype was found a few times. Antigen unknown. Findings and caveats of the study: The unknown donor CMV status may have confounded expanded clonotype changes. Measured against age, TCR beta diversity per million T cells decreased in a roughly linear manner. Naive T cell percentage strongly correlated with TCR beta diversity.

The sequence was obtained from a woman of 80 years or more in good health. Sequencing used blood.

CDR3 bases: TGTGCCAGCTCACCACCCAGGACAGGGGGACGGAATGAGCAGTACTTC. It yields the protein CASSPPRTGGRNEQYF. The rearrangement links TRBV18 to TRBJ2-1, with 10 bases lining up with TRBD1. The J call may be incorrect, as the DNA end agrees better with TRBJ2-7. CDR1 is KGHSH, CDR2 LQKENI, per germline. CDR3 length: 16 amino acids.